This T cell receptor (beta chain) was observed in a study of cytomegalovirus exposure and HLA in healthy donors. A few counts support this clone. What it binds is unknown. The CDR3 has 12 residues. Germline lookup yields CDR1 SQVTM and CDR2 ANQGSEA. Trimming removed 0 bases at V and 4 bases at J, with 7 bases between. With 60 Vbeta and 13 Jbeta primers, the PCR was carried out. Sequencing used immunoSEQ multiplex PCR; TCRdb keeps in-frame clones, though not all of them. The sample holds 160,000 or so clones, about 80% seen once. Study-wide points: Rare sequences made up most TCRs, while some public TCRs were found in many donors.

The sequencing sample was made of PBMCs. This TCR derives from a man in his fifties in good health and CMV-seropositive. V is TRBV29-1 and J is TRBJ2-7; D is undetermined. The CDR3 loop is CSVEDSEYEQYF. In nucleotides, the CDR3 is TGCAGCGTTGAAGACAGCGAATACGAGCAGTACTTC.